One sample yielded the 9 T cell receptor beta chains listed below, sequenced in a study of T cell responses to AZD1222 COVID-19 vaccine. Produced via immunoSEQ multiplex PCR; TCRdb's table is partial and in-frame only. Of some 120,000 clones listed, about nine tenths are singletons. The starting material was peripheral blood, obtained on day 0 of AZD1222 vaccination. The receptors shown here come from an adult in good health.

This chain joins TRBV30 and TRBJ2-1; 8 positions match TRBD2. The CDR3 is made up of 15 amino acids. V gave up 5 bases and J gave up 4 bases; unmatched junction bases: 10. In germline, CDR1 is GTSNPN, CDR2 SVGIG (reference sequence). The CDR3 protein is CAWSPGGFGYNEQFF. The CDR3 DNA is TGTGCCTGGTCCCCGGGAGGGTTTGGGTACAATGAGCAGTTCTTC.

The genes are TRBV4-3 and TRBJ2-1; no clear D gene. The CDR3 is made up of 14 amino acids. Germline CDR1 and CDR2: LGHNA and YSLEER. V lost 0 bases and J 11 bases, leaving 14 bases between the germline ends. The chain's CDR3 is CASSQDSVATQQFF. Written as DNA, the CDR3 is TGCGCCAGCAGCCAAGACTCAGTGGCCACTCAGCAGTTCTTC.

The chain links TRBV5-4 to TRBJ2-2; D is perhaps TRBD1 (7 bases). V lost 0 bases and J 1 base, leaving 16 bases between the germline ends. There are 18 residues in the CDR3. The V gene's germline CDR1 is SGHNT and CDR2 YYREEE (reference sequence). The CDR3 sequence is CASSLGGGGYGNTGELFF. The CDR3 nucleotides read TGTGCCAGCAGCTTGGGTGGAGGGGGCTATGGGAACACCGGGGAGCTGTTTTTT.

J is TRBJ1-4 and V is TRBV7-9, with D perhaps TRBD1 (5 bases). This CDR3 contains 13 residues. The V gene lost 3 bases and the J gene lost 7 bases, with 9 bases spanning the gap. Germline V lookup: CDR1 SEHNR, CDR2 FQNEAQ (reference sequence). For the CDR3, the DNA is TGTGCCAGCAGCTTTGCAGGGAGTGAAAAACTGTTTTTT. Residues: CASSFAGSEKLFF.

This rearrangement joins TRBV28 to TRBJ1-2, with D uncertain. V dropped 5 bases and J dropped 4 bases, with 11 bases sitting between them. Germline-derived CDR1 and CDR2 are MDHEN and SYDVKM. The CDR3 is made up of 13 amino acids. CDR3 sequence: CASSIPEGYGYTF. Written as DNA, the CDR3 is TGTGCCAGCAGTATCCCTGAGGGCTATGGCTACACCTTC.

The chain recombines TRBV27 with TRBJ1-6; D remains ambiguous. V was shortened by 5 bases and J by 12 bases, with 17 bases between the two germline ends. Germline lookup yields CDR1 MNHEY and CDR2 SMNVEV (reference sequence). This CDR3 spans 14 amino acids. The DNA for the CDR3 is TGTGCCAGCAGTCGTTCCGACGGCCTTCTACCCCTCCACTTT. Protein sequence: CASSRSDGLLPLHF.

The chain recombines TRBV13 with TRBJ2-7; D uncertain. Germline values: CDR1 PRHDT, CDR2 FYEKMQ (reference sequence). Trimming removed 0 bases at V and 7 bases at J, with 16 bases between. This CDR3 is 15 amino acids long. The CDR3 nucleotides read TGTGCCAGCAGCTTAGGTGGGTCGGCGGCAAGGGAGCAGTACTTC. Protein product: CASSLGGSAAREQYF.

The chain links TRBV7-8 to TRBJ2-1, with D uncertain. This CDR3 is built from 15 residues. Per germline, CDR1 SGHVS and CDR2 FQNEAQ. Trimming stripped 4 bases from V and 1 base from J, with 11 bases between. The CDR3 loop is CASSSLQTSYNEQFF. The CDR3 DNA follows: TGTGCCAGCAGCTCACTTCAGACGTCCTACAATGAGCAGTTCTTC.

The rearrangement uses TRBV30 and TRBJ1-1, with a weak D call TRBD1 (6 bases). The CDR3 has 10 residues. Trimming removed 6 bases from V and 7 bases from J, with 9 bases in between. The germline V gene encodes CDR1 GTSNPN and CDR2 SVGIG (reference sequence). CDR3 nucleotides: TGTGCCTGTCGACAGGTTGAAGCTTTCTTT. Protein: CACRQVEAFF.